Presented here are 23 T cell receptor beta chains from one specimen sequenced in a study of a mutant IDH1 vaccine in newly diagnosed glioma (dated by TCRdb to the early 2020s). Antigen specificity for these receptors is unknown. Interpreted using the paper, the time point label stands for: week 35, safety follow-up. Every vaccine dose consisted of 300 ug of a 20-mer mutant IDH1 peptide in Montanide, administered subcutaneously together with topical imiquimod. Receptors were amplified or captured by the immunoSEQ multiplex PCR assay. The table was pulled from immuneACCESS by TCRdb, which kept in-frame rearrangements only. Such tables lose some clones; where checked, under half of the loss comes from unresolved V genes, and the rest has no known cause. The sample table holds about 48,000 clones, of which around 80% were seen once. The top ten clones comprise roughly 6.3% of the sample. The material sequenced was PBMCs, taken from a glioma patient whose treatment included an IDH1 peptide vaccine. These receptors originate from a middle-aged man with glioma.

The V and J genes are TRBV7-2 and TRBJ2-3; 7 nucleotides match TRBD1. Germline V gives CDR1 SGHTA, CDR2 FQGNSA. The CDR3 spans 15 residues. Trimming took 5 bases from V and 2 from J; bases not matched to a gene: 7. CDR3 loop: CASSRPGQFTDTQYF. CDR3 bases: TGTGCCAGCAGCCGTCCGGGACAGTTCACAGATACGCAGTATTTT.

This chain uses TRBV5-5 with TRBJ1-6; no reliable D call. Germline values: CDR1 SGHKS, CDR2 YYEKEE (reference sequence). The CDR3 loop spans 13 amino acids. The V end lost 0 bases, the J end lost 10 bases, and 8 bases lay between the germline ends. Here the CDR3 DNA reads TGTGCCAGCAGCTTGGCCCCGGGATCACCCCTCCACTTT. It is translated as CASSLAPGSPLHF.

The gene calls are TRBV18 and TRBJ2-2; TRBD2 agrees at 8 bases. Germline loops: CDR1 KGHSH, CDR2 LQKENI. The CDR3 covers 17 residues. V lost 3 bases and J lost 5; bases outside the gene matches: 11. As DNA, the CDR3 is TGTGCCAGCTCACCGTATCAGGGACTAGACGGGACCGGGGAGCTGTTTTTT. It codes for CASSPYQGLDGTGELFF. Supplemented by reference TRBV18 and TRBJ2-2, the full variable domain reads NAGVMQNPRHLVRRRGQEARLRCSPMKGHSHVYWYRQLPEEGLKFMVYLQKENIIDESGMPKERFSAEFPKEGPSILRIQQVVRGDSAAYFCASSPYQGLDGTGELFFGEGSRLTVL.

This clone was recorded a few times. The J gene is TRBJ1-5, the V gene TRBV18; 7 positions match TRBD1. Germline V gene sequence: CDR1 KGHSH, CDR2 LQKENI. Trimming took 6 bases from V and 7 from J; bases not matched to a gene: 6. This CDR3 has 13 residues. CDR3 DNA sequence: TGTGCCAGCTCTCTGGACAGGACCCAGCCCCAGCATTTT. This codes for CASSLDRTQPQHF.

The rearrangement uses TRBV7-6 and TRBJ2-5; no definite D call. V was cut by 1 base and J by 1 base, with 4 bases left in between. Germline CDR1 reads SGHVS; CDR2 reads FNYEAQ. This CDR3 has 13 amino acids. For the CDR3, the DNA is TGTGCCAGCAGCTTAGAGCCCCAAGAGACCCAGTACTTC. As protein: CASSLEPQETQYF.

This chain connects TRBV30 to TRBJ2-5; D is possibly TRBD1 (6 bases). In germline, CDR1 is GTSNPN, CDR2 SVGIG (reference sequence). The CDR3 has 13 residues. Trimming took 7 bases from V and 5 from J, leaving 17 bases between them. The CDR3, as DNA: TGTGCCTATGGCTGGGGGCGTAGGGAGACCCAGTACTTC. This codes for CAYGWGRRETQYF.

In DNA, the CDR3 is TGTGCCAGCAGCCTACTGGGCAACACCGGGGAGCTGTTTTTT. Its translation: CASSLLGNTGELFF. The rearrangement uses TRBV7-9 and TRBJ2-2; D not certain. The length of the CDR3 is 14 residues. Between the trimmed V and J ends, which lost 5 bases and 2 bases, there was a span of 9 bases. CDR1 SEHNR and CDR2 FQNEAQ come from the germline V gene (reference sequence). Based on the CDR3 plus reference TRBV7-9 and TRBJ2-2, the full variable domain is DTGVSQNPRHKITKRGQNVTFRCDPISEHNRLYWYRQTLGQGPEFLTYFQNEAQLEKSRLLSDRFSAERPKGSFSTLEIQRTEQGDSAMYLCASSLLGNTGELFFGEGSRLTVL.

The gene calls are TRBV30 and TRBJ1-3; D is ambiguous. V dropped 4 bases and J dropped 3 bases, with 16 bases sitting between them. The length of the CDR3 is 15 residues. Germline lookup yields CDR1 GTSNPN and CDR2 SVGIG (reference sequence). CDR3: CAWTNIGELGNTIYF. CDR3 nucleotides: TGTGCCTGGACGAACATCGGGGAGCTTGGAAACACCATATATTTT.

The genes are TRBV15 and TRBJ1-5, with 7 bases fitting TRBD1. Germline lookup yields CDR1 LNHNV and CDR2 YYDKDF (reference sequence). There are 16 residues in the CDR3. Trimming took 0 bases from V and 6 from J; bases not matched to a gene: 8. The CDR3 reads CATSREGGRVSQPQHF. The CDR3 nucleotides read TGTGCCACCAGCAGAGAAGGGGGCAGGGTTTCTCAGCCCCAGCATTTT.

The chain recombines TRBV5-1 with TRBJ2-5; 9 bases are shared with TRBD2. V was clipped by 5 bases and J by 2 bases; unmatched bases: 4. Germline V lookup: CDR1 SGHRS, CDR2 YFSETQ. The CDR3 has 14 residues. In DNA form, the CDR3 reads TGCGCCAGCAGGAGCGGGGGGCGTCAAGAGACCCAGTACTTC. This translates into CASRSGGRQETQYF.

This clone was observed a handful of times. V gene TRBV19 combines with J gene TRBJ2-2; 7 positions match TRBD2. From germline, CDR1 is LNHDA and CDR2 SQIVND (reference sequence). The junction had 9 bases not matched to a gene; V was cut back by 7 bases and J by 4 bases. This CDR3 has 15 amino acids. As DNA, the CDR3 is TGTGCCAGTAACCATCCCGGGGAGGGCACCGGGGAGCTGTTTTTT. This translates into CASNHPGEGTGELFF. Full variable domain (outside the CDR3, taken from reference TRBV19 and TRBJ2-2): DGGITQSPKYLFRKEGQNVTLSCEQNLNHDAMYWYRQDPGQGLRLIYYSQIVNDFQKGDIAEGYSVSREKKESFPLTVTSAQKNPTAFYLCASNHPGEGTGELFFGEGSRLTVL.

The CDR3 reads CASSIDSGPGGYTF. The CDR3 DNA reads as TGTGCCAGTAGTATAGACAGTGGCCCTGGTGGCTACACCTTC. The chain has TRBV19 and TRBJ1-2; D ambiguous. The germline V gene encodes CDR1 LNHDA and CDR2 SQIVND (reference sequence). V was pared by 0 bases and J by 7 bases, with 12 bases between. The CDR3 consists of 14 residues.

The chain is built from TRBV19 and TRBJ1-1; 11 bases map to TRBD1. The V gene end was trimmed by 3 bases and the J gene end by 7 bases; junction bases not matched to a gene: 4. The CDR3 contains 14 residues. Germline V lookup: CDR1 LNHDA, CDR2 SQIVND (reference sequence). Here the CDR3 reads CASSIGTGGYEAFF. Here the CDR3 DNA reads TGTGCCAGTAGTATTGGGACAGGGGGTTATGAAGCTTTCTTT.

The chain recombines TRBV29-1 with TRBJ2-1, with 7 bases identical to TRBD2. The V and J ends lost 6 bases and 7 bases, in that order; junction bases with no gene match: 12. CDR1 is SQVTM and CDR2 is ANQGSEA in the germline V gene. The CDR3 consists of 14 residues. The CDR3 DNA follows: TGCAGCGTCACGTCGGGGGGAGACGTGAATGAGCAGTTCTTC. This translates into CSVTSGGDVNEQFF.

The rearrangement uses TRBV2 and TRBJ2-7, with D perhaps matching TRBD1 or TRBD2 (5 bases each). The CDR3 has 15 amino acids. From germline, CDR1 is SNHLY and CDR2 FYNNEI. Trimming took off 0 bases at V and 2 bases at J, with 11 bases between the two ends. The CDR3 DNA is TGTGCCAGCAGTGAAGCTTGGGGACCTACCTACGAGCAGTACTTC. Protein: CASSEAWGPTYEQYF.

V gene TRBV18 combines with J gene TRBJ1-2, with unresolved D. Per germline, CDR1 KGHSH and CDR2 LQKENI. The CDR3 covers 14 residues. V shed 4 bases and J shed 1 base, with 10 bases lying between them. CDR3 residues: CASSLTELNYGYTF. CDR3 bases: TGTGCCAGCTCACTTACAGAACTTAACTATGGCTACACCTTC.

This chain joins TRBV7-9 and TRBJ1-2; the match to TRBD1 covers 7 bases. Germline V gives CDR1 SEHNR, CDR2 FQNEAQ (reference sequence). This CDR3 has 14 amino acids. Trimming at V came to 0 bases and at J to 7 bases, leaving 5 bases not matched to a gene. CDR3 bases: TGTGCCAGCAGCTTAGCAGGGGGCGAAGGTGGCTACACCTTC. This sequence encodes CASSLAGGEGGYTF.

This clone has only a few counts. This chain links TRBV5-1 with TRBJ1-4; unclear D gene. Between the trimmed V and J ends, which lost 2 bases and 7 bases, there was a span of 12 bases. CDR1 SGHRS and CDR2 YFSETQ come from the germline V gene. The length of the CDR3 is 14 residues. CDR3 residues: CASSLFTDSEKLFF. CDR3 in DNA: TGCGCCAGCAGCTTATTCACTGACTCTGAAAAACTGTTTTTT.

The V call is TRBV7-2, the J call TRBJ2-7, with D maybe TRBD1 (6 bases). V gave up 4 bases and J gave up 3 bases, with 13 bases separating them. Germline CDR1 is SGHTA and CDR2 is FQGNSA. This CDR3 has 14 residues. CDR3 sequence reads: CASSYLRDNYEQYF. The CDR3 region has the DNA TGTGCCAGCAGCTACCTCAGGGACAACTACGAGCAGTACTTC.

The genes are TRBV7-8 and TRBJ1-5; no firm D call. Trimming removed 0 bases at V and 0 bases at J, with 6 bases between. This CDR3 has 15 residues. Germline lookup yields CDR1 SGHVS and CDR2 FQNEAQ. The CDR3, as DNA: TGTGCCAGCAGCTTAGCAGGGAATAGCAATCAGCCCCAGCATTTT. It translates to CASSLAGNSNQPQHF.

This clone was recorded a few times. The junction differs from germline at one of its ends, possibly a read error. J is TRBJ2-7 and V is TRBV28; tentative D call: TRBD1 (6 bases). Germline CDR1 MDHEN, CDR2 SYDVKM. This CDR3 contains 12 residues. CDR3 amino acids: CTSRGWNYEQYF. The CDR3 DNA sequence: TGTACCAGCAGGGGATGGAACTACGAGCAGTACTTC.

This chain connects TRBV29-1 to TRBJ2-7, with TRBD1 matching 7 bases. In germline, CDR1 is SQVTM, CDR2 ANQGSEA. This CDR3 is built from 15 residues. V lost 2 bases to trimming and J lost 3 bases; unmatched junction nucleotides: 10. The CDR3 coding sequence is TGCAGCGTTGAACCCATCTTGGGACAGAACTACGAGCAGTACTTC. Its translation: CSVEPILGQNYEQYF.

The chain combines TRBV6-5 with TRBJ1-1, with a possible D match to TRBD1 (6 bases). V lost 6 bases and J 7 bases, leaving 12 bases between the germline ends. Germline V gene lookup returns CDR1 MNHEY and CDR2 SVGAGI. The CDR3 extends over 12 amino acids. The CDR3 region is CASSPGQLEAFF. In DNA form, the CDR3 reads TGTGCCAGCAGCCCCGGACAGCTTGAAGCTTTCTTT.